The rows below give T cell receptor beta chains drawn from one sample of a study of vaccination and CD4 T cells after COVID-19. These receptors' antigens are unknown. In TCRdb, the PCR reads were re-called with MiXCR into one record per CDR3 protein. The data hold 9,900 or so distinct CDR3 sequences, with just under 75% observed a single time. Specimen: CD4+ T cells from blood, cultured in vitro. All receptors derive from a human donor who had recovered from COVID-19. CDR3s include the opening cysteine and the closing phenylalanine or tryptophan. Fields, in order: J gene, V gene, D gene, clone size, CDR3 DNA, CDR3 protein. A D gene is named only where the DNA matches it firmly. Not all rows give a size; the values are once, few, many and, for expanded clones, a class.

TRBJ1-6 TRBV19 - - TGTGCCAGTAGTATACGGCCGTCTGGGGGCAATTCACCCCTCCACTTT CASSIRPSGGNSPLHF
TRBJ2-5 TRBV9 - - TGTGCCAGCAGCGGAGGGGACGGACAGATCGCCGAGACCCAGTACTTC CASSGGDGQIAETQYF
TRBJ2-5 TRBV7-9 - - TGTGCCAGCAGCGAGCAGGGGGGAAAAGAGACCCAGTACTTC CASSEQGGKETQYF
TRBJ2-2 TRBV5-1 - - TGCGCCAGCAGCTCACAGGGTTGGTCATACGGGGAGCTGTTTTTT CASSSQGWSYGELFF
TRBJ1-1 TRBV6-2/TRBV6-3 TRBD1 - TGTGCCAGCAGTTACGGGGGGACAGTAAACACTGAAGCTTTCTTT CASSYGGTVNTEAFF
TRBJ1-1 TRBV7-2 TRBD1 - TGTGCCAGCAGCTTACTCCAGGGGGCGCGTGGTGAAGCTTTCTTT CASSLLQGARGEAFF
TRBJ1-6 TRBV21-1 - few TGTGCCAGCAGCAAAGAGGGAGACCCGAATAATTCACCCCTCCACTTT CASSKEGDPNNSPLHF
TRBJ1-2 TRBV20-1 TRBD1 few TGCAGTGCGCACAGGGGGGGCTATGGCTACACCTTC CSAHRGGYGYTF
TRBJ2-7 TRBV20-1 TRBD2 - TGCAGTGCTAGAGTTTCCCTAGCGGGAGTGGGCGAGCAGTACTTC CSARVSLAGVGEQYF
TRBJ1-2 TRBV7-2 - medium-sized TGTGCCAGCAGCTTACTTTTTCCCAGCCCCTATGGCTACACCTTC CASSLLFPSPYGYTF
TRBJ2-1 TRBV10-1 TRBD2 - TGCGCCAGCAGTGAGCTGGGGCTCAGCGGGGACTCCTACAATGAGCAGTTCTTC CASSELGLSGDSYNEQFF
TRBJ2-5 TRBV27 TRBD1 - TGTGCCAGCAGGCGACAGGGGCCCCAAGAGACCCAGTACTTC CASRRQGPQETQYF
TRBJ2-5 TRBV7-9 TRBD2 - TGTGCCAGCAGCTCCCGGGGACTAGCGGGAGCACAAGAGACCCAGTACTTC CASSSRGLAGAQETQYF
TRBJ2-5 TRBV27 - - TGTGCCAGCAGTTTCATCAGACAGAGGGTAGAGGCCCAGTACTTC CASSFIRQRVEAQYF
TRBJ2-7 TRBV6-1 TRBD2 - TGTGCCAGCAGACCAGGGACTAGCGGAACCTACGAGCAGTACTTC CASRPGTSGTYEQYF
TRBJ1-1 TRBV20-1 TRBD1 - TGCAGTGCTAGTATAAGGACAGGGAGGAACACTGAAGCTTTCTTT CSASIRTGRNTEAFF
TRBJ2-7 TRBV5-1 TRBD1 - TGCGCCAGCAGGGGACAGGGCCTCTCCTACGAGCAGTACTTC CASRGQGLSYEQYF
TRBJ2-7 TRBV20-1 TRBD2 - TGCAGTGCTAGGAGCGGGAGAGACGAGCAGTACTTC CSARSGRDEQYF
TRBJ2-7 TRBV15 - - TGTGCCACCAGCACGGGTCCAGCCTCCACCTACGAGCAGTACTTC CATSTGPASTYEQYF
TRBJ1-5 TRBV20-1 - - TGCAGTGCTACGGGACAAAACAATCAGCCCCAGCATTTT CSATGQNNQPQHF
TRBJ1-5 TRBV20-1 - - TGCAGTGCCCTTCGGAGCAATCAGCCCCAGCATTTT CSALRSNQPQHF
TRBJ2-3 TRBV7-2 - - TGTGCCAGCAGCTCGTCCCTCCTAGCGGGTAGGGGGCGGAGGACAGATACGCAGTATTTT CASSSSLLAGRGRRTDTQYF
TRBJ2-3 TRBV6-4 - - TGTGCCAGCAGTGAATCAGGGTTTAGTGGTGACACAGATACGCAGTATTTT CASSESGFSGDTDTQYF
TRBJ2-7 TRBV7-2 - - TGTGCCAGCAGCTTAGGGGCTACTTACTCCTACGAGCAGTACTTC CASSLGATYSYEQYF
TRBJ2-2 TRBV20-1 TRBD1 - TGCAGTGCAGGACAGGGCTTGGTGGGCAGAAACACCGGGGAGCTGTTTTTT CSAGQGLVGRNTGELFF
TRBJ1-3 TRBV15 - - TGTGCCACCAGCAGAGATCAGGCCCTACGGGGAAACACCATATATTTT CATSRDQALRGNTIYF
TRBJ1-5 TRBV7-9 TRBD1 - TGTGCCAGCAGCACTGGACAGGGAGGTCAGCCCCAGCATTTT CASSTGQGGQPQHF
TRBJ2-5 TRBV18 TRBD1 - TGTGCCAGCTCACCCGGGACAGGGCTTTTGAAGACCCAGTACTTC CASSPGTGLLKTQYF
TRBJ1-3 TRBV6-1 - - TGTGCCAGCAGAGACGTGACAGCCGCAGGAAACACCATATATTTT CASRDVTAAGNTIYF
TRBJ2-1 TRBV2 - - TGTGCCAGCAGAATAGAAAACAATGAGCAGTTCTTC CASRIENNEQFF
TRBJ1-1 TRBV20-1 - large TGCAGTGCTAAAGGGGGAGTGAACACTGAAGCTTTCTTT CSAKGGVNTEAFF
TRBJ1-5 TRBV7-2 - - TGTGCCAGCAGCTTAGGTGGCGGAGGTGGCAATCAGCCCCAGCATTTT CASSLGGGGGNQPQHF
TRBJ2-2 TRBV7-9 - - TGTGCCAGCAGCTTACGTGAGCGCCTGAACACCGGGGAGCTGTTTTTT CASSLRERLNTGELFF
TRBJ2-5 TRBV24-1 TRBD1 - TGTGCCACCAGTGGGGGGACAGGGGTCGAACAAGAGACCCAGTACTTC CATSGGTGVEQETQYF
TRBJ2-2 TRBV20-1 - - TGCAGTGCTAGACGGACTACCGGGGAGCTGTTTTTT CSARRTTGELFF
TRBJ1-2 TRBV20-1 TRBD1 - TGCAGTGGTAGAGGGACAGGGGCGGGGAGCTACACCTTC CSGRGTGAGSYTF